The entry below gives a single TCR beta chain sequence along with its context. This entry belongs to a study of blood T cells in healthy people across ages. Alongside a J-beta primer mix, a sample-barcoded 5' primer served in a second PCR lasting roughly 6 to 11 cycles. From the 5' RACE reads, TCRdb called clonotypes with MiXCR, one entry per CDR3 protein. The table lists about 970,000 distinct CDR3 sequences, roughly 51% of them singletons, with roughly 23% in the top ten. The germline CDR1 and CDR2 sequences are MNHNS and SASEGT. The CDR3 consists of 17 residues. V dropped 5 bases and J dropped 1 base, with 18 bases sitting between them.

The chain joins TRBV6-1 to TRBJ2-1; no firm D call. Specimen: blood. The source of this sequence is a woman aged 55-69 years in good health. The CDR3 loop reads CASSRELPTRSYNEQFF. CDR3 bases: TGTGCCAGCAGTAGAGAGTTGCCTACTCGTTCCTACAATGAGCAGTTCTTC.